One sample yielded the 22 T cell receptor beta chains listed below, sequenced in a study of T-cell reconstitution after alpha-beta-depleted transplantation in children. Preparation of the TCRbeta library was carried out with unique molecular identifiers. In TCRdb, the PCR reads were re-called with MiXCR into one record per CDR3 protein. The sample has roughly 500,000 distinct CDR3 sequences; over 9.5% are singletons. The specimen comprised PBMCs, sampled before TCRalphabeta/CD19-depleted stem cell transplant. All receptors come from a child aged 2 to 10 with inherited bone marrow failure, due to receive a stem cell transplant.

The chain recombines TRBV6-2 or TRBV6-3 with TRBJ2-1; 8 bases map to TRBD2. Unmatched junction bases numbered 6, after V lost 6 bases and J lost 2 bases. The length of the CDR3 is 15 residues. CDR1 MNHEY and CDR2 SVGEGT come from the germline V gene. CDR3 region: CASRRLARPYNEQFF. The CDR3 nucleotides are TGTGCCAGCAGACGACTAGCGAGACCCTACAATGAGCAGTTCTTC.

The sample holds many counts of this clonotype. CDR3 sequence reads: CASSGGLAGSYNEQFF. The CDR3 DNA is TGCGCCAGCAGCGGCGGACTAGCAGGCTCCTACAATGAGCAGTTCTTC. The chain joins TRBV4-1 to TRBJ2-1; 8 bases align to TRBD2. Germline V CDR1 and CDR2: MGHRA, YSYEKL. The CDR3 is 16 residues long. V lost 5 bases and J lost 0; bases outside the gene matches: 6.

There are a few counts of this clonotype. The rearrangement uses TRBV5-1 and TRBJ1-4, with 9 bases matching TRBD1. J gave up 7 bases and V 4 bases, and 8 bases lay outside the gene matches. This CDR3 has 15 residues. The germline V gene encodes CDR1 SGHRS and CDR2 YFSETQ. CDR3 coding DNA: TGCGCCAGCAGCCTCGGGGACAGGGAGGTTGAAAAACTGTTTTTT. It translates to CASSLGDREVEKLFF.

This sequence joins TRBV2 and TRBJ1-5; 10 positions agree with TRBD1. V shed 6 bases, J shed 5 bases, and the junction held 4 bases outside the gene matches. Looked up from germline, CDR1 is SNHLY and CDR2 is FYNNEI. The CDR3 totals 14 residues. CDR3 DNA sequence: TGTGCCAGCAGGCGGGACAGGGGATATCAGCCCCAGCATTTT. Protein sequence: CASRRDRGYQPQHF.

This clonotype was seen repeatedly, ten times or more. The CDR3 here is CASSESSGIAYEQYF. The CDR3 region has the DNA TGCGCCAGCAGTGAGAGTAGCGGAATCGCCTACGAGCAGTACTTC. This chain connects TRBV10-2 to TRBJ2-7; TRBD2 might be the D (6 bases). Deletions cut 2 bases from V and 2 bases from J, with 13 bases between. The CDR3 is 15 amino acids. Per germline, CDR1 WSHSY and CDR2 SAAADI.

The sample holds a few counts of this clonotype. This chain connects TRBV5-6 to TRBJ1-2, with 8 bases lining up with TRBD1. V lost 6 bases, J lost 6 bases, and 7 bases stayed unmatched. This CDR3 comprises 13 residues. CDR1 is SGHDT and CDR2 is YYEEEE in the germline V gene. CDR3 in DNA: TGTGCCAGCACCTGGACAGGGACGAATGGCTACACCTTC. Its translation: CASTWTGTNGYTF.

This clonotype appeared a few times. The rearrangement joins TRBV11-2 to TRBJ2-1; TRBD1 agrees at 7 bases. After removal of 5 bases from V and 5 bases from J, the junction contained 3 bases not matched to a gene. Germline CDR1 SGHAT, CDR2 FQNNGV. There are 13 residues in the CDR3. CDR3 protein: CASSPTGNNEQFF. In DNA form, the CDR3 reads TGTGCCAGCAGCCCGACAGGGAACAATGAGCAGTTCTTC.

This chain connects TRBV10-3 to TRBJ2-1; 7 bases are shared with TRBD1. Trimming at V came to 0 bases and at J to 3 bases, leaving 17 bases not matched to a gene. CDR1 is ENHRY and CDR2 is SYGVKD in the germline V gene. The CDR3 extends over 20 amino acids. The CDR3 DNA is TGTGCCATCAGTGAGTCGATTGGTCACACGGGACAGACCTTCTACAATGAGCAGTTCTTC. Its translation: CAISESIGHTGQTFYNEQFF.

This clonotype was seen at least ten times. The chain couples TRBV5-1 to TRBJ2-7, with TRBD2 matching 12 bases. V shed 6 bases, J shed 5 bases, and the junction held 9 bases outside the gene matches. CDR3 size: 15 residues. Germline V gene data show CDR1 as SGHRS and CDR2 as YFSETQ. CDR3 in amino acids: CASIETSGSVDEQYF. CDR3 DNA: TGCGCCAGCATCGAGACTAGCGGGAGTGTCGACGAGCAGTACTTC. The full variable domain, rest sourced from reference TRBV5-1 and TRBJ2-7, is KAGVTQTPRYLIKTRGQQVTLSCSPISGHRSVSWYQQTPGQGLQFLFEYFSETQRNKGNFPGRFSGRQFSNSRSEMNVSTLELGDSALYLCASIETSGSVDEQYFGPGTRLTVT.

This clonotype was recorded many times. The DNA is left out, because the CDR3 cannot be placed on it with certainty; the CDR3 is given as TCRdb lists it. The chain couples TRBV28 to TRBJ2-5; TRBD1, as called in the table, went unchecked against the DNA. Germline lookup yields CDR1 MDHEN and CDR2 SYDVKM. Both ends counted, the CDR3 spans 14 residues. The CDR3 is CASSSSTGQETQYF.

In its sample, this clonotype was seen many times. The chain recombines TRBV11-2 with TRBJ1-2; unclear D gene. Germline loops: CDR1 SGHAT, CDR2 FQNNGV. CDR3 length equals 14 residues. The V end was cut by 5 bases, the J end by 2 bases, with 12 bases between. The CDR3 spells CASSPRRQNYGYTF. The CDR3 coding sequence is TGTGCCAGCAGCCCTCGGAGGCAGAACTATGGCTACACCTTC.

This clonotype was found many times. The V call is TRBV29-1, the J call TRBJ2-3, with D uncertain. Germline V gives CDR1 SQVTM, CDR2 ANQGSEA. The CDR3 extends over 13 amino acids. V lost 3 bases and J 4 bases, leaving 11 bases between the germline ends. DNA for the CDR3: TGCAGCGTTGAGTTTGTGGGCCCAGATACGCAGTATTTT. Translated: CSVEFVGPDTQYF.

A note on this clonotype: The junction does not match germline at one end; this may be a read error. The chain uses TRBV7-9 and TRBJ2-7; 10 bases are shared with TRBD2. Looked up from germline, CDR1 is SEHNR and CDR2 is FQNEAQ (reference sequence). CDR3 size: 15 residues. CDR3: CASSPSGRGSYEQHF. DNA of the CDR3: TGTGCCAGCAGCCCCAGCGGGAGGGGGTCCTACGAGCAGCACTTC. Combining the CDR3 with reference TRBV7-9 and TRBJ2-7 gives the whole variable domain DTGVSQNPRHKITKRGQNVTFRCDPISEHNRLYWYRQTLGQGPEFLTYFQNEAQLEKSRLLSDRFSAERPKGSFSTLEIQRTEQGDSAMYLCASSPSGRGSYEQHFGPGTRLTVT.

This clonotype was picked up many times. This chain links TRBV3-1 with TRBJ2-5; D uncertain. Germline V CDR1 and CDR2: LGHDT, YNNKEL (reference sequence). Trimming stripped 0 bases from V and 1 base from J, with 9 bases between. This CDR3 spans 15 amino acids. CDR3 DNA sequence: TGTGCCAGCAGCCAAGAACAGAATTTCCAAGAGACCCAGTACTTC. Translating gives CASSQEQNFQETQYF.

This clonotype was recorded many times. The genes are TRBV12-3 or TRBV12-4 and TRBJ2-5; 8 nucleotides align to TRBD2. The CDR3 extends over 13 amino acids. The junction had 5 bases not matched to a gene; V was cut back by 6 bases and J by 5 bases. In DNA form, the CDR3 reads TGTGCCAGCAGCCGAAGCGGGAGCGAGACCCAGTACTTC. Translation: CASSRSGSETQYF.

This clonotype was recorded at least ten times. The rearrangement links TRBV4-1 to TRBJ1-5; perhaps TRBD1 as D (5 bases). The CDR3 consists of 14 residues. Germline V lookup: CDR1 MGHRA, CDR2 YSYEKL. The V gene lost 1 base and the J gene lost 6 bases, with 10 bases spanning the gap. CDR3 in amino acids: CASSQGQRGQPQHF. The DNA for the CDR3 is TGCGCCAGCAGCCAAGGACAGCGAGGTCAGCCCCAGCATTTT.

This chain connects TRBV28 to TRBJ2-5, with D possibly being TRBD1 (5 bases). V gave up 5 bases and J gave up 7 bases, with 20 bases separating them. In germline, CDR1 is MDHEN, CDR2 SYDVKM. The CDR3 extends over 15 amino acids. The CDR3 DNA sequence: TGTGCCAGCAGTCCCCCATTGACAGATTCGGGGACCCAGTACTTC. Encoded protein: CASSPPLTDSGTQYF.

Note on this clonotype: A much larger clone is a single base away; this may be a read error. V and J are TRBV5-1 and TRBJ2-3; 7 bases align to TRBD1. The CDR3 is made up of 18 amino acids. In germline, CDR1 is SGHRS, CDR2 YFSETQ. The CDR3, as DNA: TGCGCCAGCAGCTTGAAGGGCGGGCCCGGCTTGGGGACAGATGCGCAGTATTTT. Translation: CASSLKGGPGLGTDAQYF.

This clonotype was seen repeatedly, ten times or more. This chain connects TRBV3-1 to TRBJ2-1; 7 bases fit TRBD2. Trimming at V came to 1 base and at J to 4 bases, leaving 7 bases not matched to a gene. This CDR3 comprises 16 residues. Germline values: CDR1 LGHDT, CDR2 YNNKEL (reference sequence). CDR3 bases: TGTGCCAGCAGCCAAGTCACTAGCGTAATTTACAATGAGCAGTTCTTC. This encodes CASSQVTSVIYNEQFF.

In its sample, this clonotype was seen many times. The V gene is TRBV29-1, the J gene TRBJ1-2, with TRBD1 identical over 9 bases. Per the germline V gene, CDR1 is SQVTM and CDR2 is ANQGSEA. Unmatched junction bases numbered 6, after V lost 5 bases and J lost 5 bases. The CDR3 is 13 residues long. The CDR3 nucleotides are TGCAGCGTTCCTTCCGGGACAGGGTATGGCTACACCTTC. As protein: CSVPSGTGYGYTF.

V is TRBV14 and J is TRBJ2-7; 7 positions agree with TRBD1. J was trimmed by 2 bases and V by 4 bases; bases with no gene match: 8. Germline V gives CDR1 SGHDN, CDR2 FVKESK. The CDR3 has 15 amino acids. The CDR3 here is CASSRSGTDAYEQYF. The CDR3 coding sequence is TGTGCCAGCAGCCGCTCCGGGACAGACGCCTACGAGCAGTACTTC. The full variable domain, in which reference TRBV14 and TRBJ2-7 provide the parts outside the CDR3, is EAGVTQFPSHSVIEKGQTVTLRCDPISGHDNLYWYRRVMGKEIKFLLHFVKESKQDESGMPNNRFLAERTGGTYSTLKVQPAELEDSGVYFCASSRSGTDAYEQYFGPGTRLTVT.

This clonotype occurred many times. The chain carries TRBV6-2 or TRBV6-3 and TRBJ2-3, with no clear D. The CDR3 spans 13 residues. The germline V gene has CDR1 MNHEY and CDR2 SVGEGT. V gave up 0 bases and J gave up 0 bases, with 1 base separating them. The CDR3 region has the DNA TGTGCCAGCAGTTACTCTAGCACAGATACGCAGTATTTT. Translation: CASSYSSTDTQYF.